A selection of T cell receptor beta chains follows, all from one sample in a study of T cells in Graves' hyperthyroidism and ophthalmopathy. One entry per CDR3 protein results from TCRdb running MiXCR on the multiplex PCR reads. This table holds about 270,000 distinct CDR3 sequences, approximately 16% found once. Sequencing was carried out using blood. These TCRs come from a woman between 50 and 59 years old with Graves' hyperthyroidism that later progressed to Graves' ophthalmopathy. The CDR3 runs from the conserved cysteine through the conserved F or W.

V gene	J gene	CDR3 protein
TRBV2	TRBJ2-1	CASVSSGSWQFF
TRBV27	TRBJ2-3	CASSLGDRATQYF
TRBV7-9	TRBJ2-1	CAGALWRDNNEQFF
TRBV30	TRBJ2-2	CAWSDRRYPGELFF
TRBV28	TRBJ2-1	CASSLKYNEQFF
TRBV9	TRBJ2-1	CASSPRTDRREEQFF
TRBV7-3	TRBJ2-7	CASSLTPGLEQYF
TRBV7-2	TRBJ2-2	CASSLGGTGRGTGELFF
TRBV20-1	TRBJ1-1	CSQFAGTANTEAFF
TRBV7-2	TRBJ2-1	CASSLGGVGYEQFF
TRBV27	TRBJ2-7	CASRDRAHSYEQYF
TRBV9	TRBJ1-2	CASSVAVGQGNYGYTF
TRBV2	TRBJ2-3	CASALGQRTDTQYF
TRBV12-3/TRBV12-4	TRBJ2-3	CASSFLAGGPGDTQYF
TRBV28	TRBJ1-1	CASSLPGNTEAFF
TRBV15	TRBJ1-5	CATSRGVGFGRGHQPQHF
TRBV20-1	TRBJ2-1	CSARDAPRDEQFF
TRBV12-3/TRBV12-4	TRBJ2-2	CASNKPDSFNTGELFF
TRBV28	TRBJ2-7	CASGDRVAYEQYF
TRBV28	TRBJ2-7	CASSLFDSLQYF
TRBV18	TRBJ2-2	CASSPRQTNTGELFF
TRBV5-1	TRBJ2-3	CASIPTGGTDTQYF
TRBV6-4	TRBJ2-7	CASSDPLRGRNWNEQYF
TRBV7-2	TRBJ2-1	CASSLGGFWGGDEQFF
TRBV4-2	TRBJ2-7	CASSPTGEEQYF
TRBV11-2	TRBJ2-1	CASSLPRTDNEQFF
TRBV19	TRBJ1-2	CASSTIIGSLRGYTF
TRBV11-3	TRBJ2-2	CASSLTSSGELFF
TRBV14	TRBJ2-7	CASSHGVSYEQYF
TRBV11-2	TRBJ2-7	CAGSHITATFYEQYF
TRBV28	TRBJ1-5	CASSLGGVGNQPQHF
TRBV7-9	TRBJ2-5	CASSAGSTLMETQYF
TRBV29-1	TRBJ2-7	CSVTPAREQYF
TRBV5-1	TRBJ1-4	CASRRGENEKLFF
TRBV7-9	TRBJ1-2	CASSRLIRTYGYTF
TRBV7-8	TRBJ1-2	CASSLGTGLAYTF
TRBV15	TRBJ2-1	CATSSDRRTYNEQFF
TRBV6-5	TRBJ2-1	CASSYSQGSEQFF
TRBV10-2	TRBJ2-2	CASSERPDRLFGKLFF
TRBV6-1	TRBJ1-2	CASSKADRAAYGYTF
TRBV18	TRBJ1-1	CASSPLVQAAPLNTEAFF